The 18 T cell receptor beta chains below come from one sample, sequenced in a study of cytomegalovirus exposure and HLA in healthy donors. PCR employed 60 Vbeta and 13 Jbeta primers. Libraries were prepared by immunoSEQ multiplex PCR; TCRdb keeps only in-frame clonotypes and omits some of them. The sample totals about 77,000 clones. The sequencing sample was made of PBMCs. Receptor source: a man in his fifties or sixties in good health and CMV-seropositive.

This chain joins TRBV29-1 and TRBJ2-1, with D perhaps matching TRBD2 (7 bases). Looked up from germline, CDR1 is SQVTM and CDR2 is ANQGSEA. The CDR3 is made up of 12 amino acids. Trimming shortened V by 6 bases and J by 6 bases, and 12 bases separated the two germline ends. CDR3 DNA sequence: TGCAGCGTCGGGGGGCCCCTCAATGAGCAGTTCTTC. Translated, it gives CSVGGPLNEQFF.

The chain joins TRBV7-2 to TRBJ1-2; D unclear. The CDR3 loop spans 15 amino acids. V gave up 4 bases and J gave up 1 base, with 13 bases separating them. Germline V gene lookup returns CDR1 SGHTA and CDR2 FQGNSA. CDR3 amino acids: CASSSGPEINYGYTF. The CDR3 coding sequence is TGTGCCAGCAGCTCTGGCCCTGAAATTAACTATGGCTACACCTTC.

The chain recombines TRBV10-2 with TRBJ1-2; 7 nucleotides agree with TRBD1. Looked up from germline, CDR1 is WSHSY and CDR2 is SAAADI. The junction had 13 bases not matched to a gene; V was cut back by 10 bases and J by 5 bases. The CDR3 totals 14 residues. This CDR3 is CAINNRGLGYGYTF. CDR3 DNA sequence: TGCGCCATCAATAATAGGGGGCTAGGGTATGGCTACACCTTC.

The genes are TRBV6-6 and TRBJ1-4; D uncertain. This CDR3 comprises 15 residues. With 4 bases removed from V and 8 bases from J, the gap between germline ends came to 17 bases. Germline CDR1 is MNHNY and CDR2 is SVGAGI (reference sequence). DNA for the CDR3: TGTGCCAGCAGTTCCTCGACCTCGGGCGGGGAAAAACTGTTTTTT. It translates to CASSSSTSGGEKLFF.

The rearrangement links TRBV5-5 to TRBJ2-1; 7 bases are a match to TRBD2. V shed 3 bases, J shed 2 bases, and the junction held 5 bases outside the gene matches. The CDR3 totals 15 residues. Per the germline V gene, CDR1 is SGHKS and CDR2 is YYEKEE (reference sequence). The CDR3 DNA sequence: TGTGCCAGCAGCTCCCTACTAGCGACCTACAATGAGCAGTTCTTC. Its translation: CASSSLLATYNEQFF.

V and J are TRBV6-1 and TRBJ2-7, with TRBD2 matching 13 bases. CDR1 is MNHNS, CDR2 SASEGT, per germline. CDR3 length: 15 amino acids. With V trimmed by 6 bases and J by 7 bases, 9 bases remained unmatched. The DNA of the CDR3 is TGTGCCAGCAGCTCGACCGGGACTAGCGGGGAGGAGCAGTACGTC. Translating it yields CASSSTGTSGEEQYV.

Comments on this clone: A read error may produce the germline difference seen at one junction end. V and J are TRBV10-1 and TRBJ1-1, with 8 bases matching TRBD1. The CDR3 covers 14 residues. CDR1 is WNHNN, CDR2 SYGVQD, per germline (reference sequence). The CDR3 bases are TGCGCCAGCAGAGAGTTACAGGGGGACGCTGAAGCTTTCTTT. It encodes CASRELQGDAEAFF.

This chain connects TRBV5-1 to TRBJ1-2; 8 nucleotides agree with TRBD1. V lost 3 bases, J lost 4 bases, and 5 bases stayed unmatched. CDR1 is SGHRS, CDR2 YFSETQ, per germline. The CDR3 is made up of 14 amino acids. Here the CDR3 reads CASSSQGDPYGYTF. In nucleotides, the CDR3 is TGCGCCAGCAGCTCACAGGGGGACCCCTATGGCTACACCTTC.

In terms of frequency, this clone is medium-sized. The J gene is TRBJ1-4, the V gene TRBV2, with TRBD1 as a possible D gene (6 bases). The CDR3 has 16 residues. Trimming removed 6 bases at V and 8 bases at J, with 22 bases between. Germline V lookup: CDR1 SNHLY, CDR2 FYNNEI. The CDR3 loop reads CASSDRKRGFGEKLFF. The CDR3 coding sequence is TGTGCCAGCAGCGACAGGAAACGAGGTTTCGGGGAAAAACTGTTTTTT.

The CDR3 region has the DNA TGTGCCAGCAGCTTACCGGGACAGGGGAATGGAGAGACCCAGTACTTC. Amino acid sequence: CASSLPGQGNGETQYF. The V call is TRBV5-4, the J call TRBJ2-5, with 10 bases identical to TRBD1. V was pared by 2 bases and J by 4 bases, with 8 bases of the junction left unmatched. Looked up from germline, CDR1 is SGHNT and CDR2 is YYREEE (reference sequence). This CDR3 comprises 16 residues.

V is TRBV5-1 and J is TRBJ1-1; TRBD1 matches 10 bases. Germline V gene data show CDR1 as SGHRS and CDR2 as YFSETQ. The CDR3 contains 14 residues. J lost 5 bases, V lost 0 bases, and 1 base had no gene match. CDR3 sequence (DNA): TGCGCCAGCAGCTTGGGGGACAGGGGTACTGAAGCTTTCTTT. Translation gives CASSLGDRGTEAFF.

This rearrangement joins TRBV5-4 to TRBJ2-7; D gene ambiguous. CDR1 is SGHNT, CDR2 YYREEE, per germline (reference sequence). This CDR3 region has 14 residues. V gave up 2 bases and J gave up 4 bases, with 13 bases separating them. The CDR3 spells CASSLSPVGYEQYV. In DNA, the CDR3 is TGTGCCAGCAGCTTATCACCGGTCGGGTACGAGCAGTACGTC.

The CDR3 loop reads CASSLGKRGAETEAFF. CDR3 nucleotides: TGTGCCAGCAGCTTGGGGAAACGGGGGGCGGAAACTGAAGCTTTCTTT. The V and J genes are TRBV5-4 and TRBJ1-1; TRBD1 is a possible D gene (6 bases). CDR1 is SGHNT and CDR2 is YYREEE in the germline V gene (reference sequence). The CDR3 sequence is 16 residues long. V was clipped by 0 bases and J by 5 bases, with 17 bases between them.

The rearrangement links TRBV6-5 to TRBJ1-2; D might be TRBD1 (5 bases). CDR1 and CDR2 (germline): MNHEY, SVGAGI. The ends were cut back, 7 bases at V and 2 bases at J, with 17 bases in the middle. The CDR3 contains 15 residues. The DNA for the CDR3 is TGTGCCAGCACCTACAAAACCGCAGGGAACTATGGCTACACCTTC. Translated, it gives CASTYKTAGNYGYTF.

The chain combines TRBV5-1 with TRBJ2-3; maybe TRBD1 (6 bases). The CDR3 is 15 amino acids. V dropped 0 bases and J dropped 4 bases, with 12 bases sitting between them. Germline CDR1 reads SGHRS; CDR2 reads YFSETQ. The CDR3 protein is CASSLELAGADTQYF. The CDR3 bases are TGCGCCAGCAGCTTGGAACTGGCAGGGGCAGATACGCAGTATTTT.

The CDR3 coding sequence is TGTGCCAGCAGCTTAGGACAACTCACCGGGGAGCTGTTTTTT. Encoded protein: CASSLGQLTGELFF. The chain recombines TRBV11-3 with TRBJ2-2; D remains ambiguous. V lost 1 base and J 4 bases, leaving 7 bases between the germline ends. The CDR3 runs to 14 residues. CDR1 is SGHNT and CDR2 is YENEEA in the germline V gene. Full variable domain (remainder filled in from reference TRBV11-3 and TRBJ2-2): EAGVVQSPRYKIIEKKQPVAFWCNPISGHNTLYWYLQNLGQGPELLIRYENEEAVDDSQLPKDRFSAERLKGVDSTLKIQPAELGDSAVYLCASSLGQLTGELFFGEGSRLTVL.

This chain connects TRBV9 to TRBJ2-5; 8 bases are a match to TRBD2. Trimming cost V 3 bases and J 5 bases; bases outside gene matches: 6. This CDR3 region has 14 residues. The germline CDR1 and CDR2 sequences are SGDLS and YYNGEE. The CDR3 here is CASSAGGGLETQYF. The CDR3 coding sequence is TGTGCCAGCAGCGCCGGGGGGGGTCTGGAGACCCAGTACTTC.

The chain has TRBV5-1 and TRBJ1-1, with TRBD1 matching 8 bases. CDR1 is SGHRS and CDR2 is YFSETQ in the germline V gene. This CDR3 is 17 amino acids long. The ends lost 0 bases at V and 2 bases at J; junction bases unmatched: 9. The CDR3 sequence: CASSLEPRTGINTEAFF. In DNA, the CDR3 is TGCGCCAGCAGCTTGGAGCCCCGGACAGGGATAAACACTGAAGCTTTCTTT.